Presented here are 31 T cell receptor beta chains from one specimen sequenced in a study of blood T cell repertoires in COVID-19. The protocol was immunoSEQ multiplex PCR, while the TCRdb copy is restricted to in-frame clones and leaves out a portion. The data contain 230,000 or so clones, roughly 82% of them singletons. Sequenced input: peripheral blood. The receptors shown here come from a man aged 35 to 55 who had recovered from COVID-19.

This clone has at least ten counts. The rearrangement links TRBV29-1 to TRBJ1-1; the D gene is possibly TRBD1 (5 bases). V was trimmed by 4 bases and J by 5 bases, leaving 17 bases between them. The CDR3 totals 14 residues. Germline lookup yields CDR1 SQVTM and CDR2 ANQGSEA. The CDR3 sequence is CSVAPHAGRTEAFF. Written as DNA, the CDR3 is TGCAGCGTTGCCCCGCATGCGGGGCGGACTGAAGCTTTCTTT.

This clone was counted a few times. The chain uses TRBV6-5 and TRBJ2-7; D perhaps matches TRBD2 (5 bases). The germline V gene encodes CDR1 MNHEY and CDR2 SVGAGI. This CDR3 is built from 15 residues. V dropped 0 bases and J dropped 1 base, with 10 bases sitting between them. DNA for the CDR3: TGTGCCAGCAGTTACTCGGCCCGCGGGTCCTACGAGCAGTACTTC. Translated, it gives CASSYSARGSYEQYF.

The chain links TRBV6-5 to TRBJ2-3, with D unclear. V was cut by 5 bases and J by 4 bases, with 7 bases left in between. The V gene's germline CDR1 is MNHEY and CDR2 SVGAGI. CDR3 size: 12 residues. CDR3 coding DNA: TGTGCCAGCAGTATGGGCCCAGATACGCAGTATTTT. Amino acid sequence: CASSMGPDTQYF.

The rearrangement uses TRBV7-9 and TRBJ2-6; TRBD2 is a possible D gene (6 bases). This CDR3 is 14 amino acids long. Trimming removed 5 bases at V and 2 bases at J, with 7 bases between. Germline CDR1 SEHNR, CDR2 FQNEAQ (reference sequence). This chain's CDR3 is CASSPGAGANVLTF. DNA for the CDR3: TGTGCCAGCAGCCCGGGGGCTGGGGCCAACGTCCTGACTTTC.

The chain is built from TRBV6-5 and TRBJ2-3, with TRBD2 matching over 12 bases. Trimming removed 5 bases from V and 3 bases from J; junction bases left unmatched: 3. CDR3 length: 15 amino acids. Germline values: CDR1 MNHEY, CDR2 SVGAGI. This CDR3 reads CASSLLAGGTDTQYF. CDR3 nucleotide sequence: TGTGCCAGCAGTCTACTAGCGGGAGGAACAGATACGCAGTATTTT.

The rearrangement links TRBV10-1 to TRBJ2-1; D is possibly TRBD2 (6 bases). The CDR3 spans 13 residues. The V gene's germline CDR1 is WNHNN and CDR2 SYGVQD (reference sequence). V was pared by 6 bases and J by 8 bases, with 14 bases between. CDR3 in DNA: TGCGCCAGCAGCTTCAGGGAGGCGGATGAGCAGTTCTTC. It specifies CASSFREADEQFF.

The genes are TRBV25-1 and TRBJ2-5; 8 bases align to TRBD1. Germline V gene lookup returns CDR1 MGHDK and CDR2 SYGVNS. The V segment lost 2 bases and the J segment 3 bases; nucleotides outside the gene matches: 5. This CDR3 is 15 amino acids long. CDR3 in DNA: TGTGCCAGCAGTGAACCCAGGGGGCGTAAAGAGACCCAGTACTTC. This gives the protein CASSEPRGRKETQYF.

The chain combines TRBV18 with TRBJ2-1; TRBD2 might be the D (5 bases). V gave up 3 bases and J gave up 8 bases, with 17 bases separating them. The CDR3 is 15 amino acids. CDR1 KGHSH and CDR2 LQKENI come from the germline V gene. As DNA, the CDR3 is TGTGCCAGCTCACCCCCGGGATACTACGACGATGAGCAGTTCTTC. Translating gives CASSPPGYYDDEQFF.

DNA of the CDR3: TGTGCCAGCAGCAGCGGACGGACCTCTGGAAACACCATATATTTT. Its translation: CASSSGRTSGNTIYF. J is TRBJ1-3 and V is TRBV7-6, with unresolved D. In germline, CDR1 is SGHVS, CDR2 FNYEAQ. This CDR3 spans 15 amino acids. Trimming left V 5 bases short and J 0 bases short, with 11 bases between.

The chain carries TRBV5-1 and TRBJ2-5; D unresolved. Germline V gene lookup returns CDR1 SGHRS and CDR2 YFSETQ. The CDR3 is 12 residues long. The germline V and J ends were trimmed by 3 bases and 4 bases, with 7 bases remaining between them. CDR3 loop: CASSSSGETQYF. In DNA form, the CDR3 reads TGCGCCAGCAGCTCGTCCGGAGAGACCCAGTACTTC.

The sample holds a few counts of this clone. The V call is TRBV4-1, the J call TRBJ2-1; TRBD1 is a possible D gene (5 bases). CDR1 is MGHRA, CDR2 YSYEKL, per germline. V was clipped by 6 bases and J by 6 bases, with 15 bases between them. There are 14 residues in the CDR3. The CDR3 is CASRGFAGFNEQFF. CDR3 bases: TGCGCCAGCAGGGGATTCGCAGGGTTCAATGAGCAGTTCTTC.

This clone was seen a single time. The V and J genes are TRBV15 and TRBJ2-7; 12 nucleotides align to TRBD1. Per germline, CDR1 LNHNV and CDR2 YYDKDF (reference sequence). The CDR3 covers 16 residues. V dropped 0 bases and J dropped 4; count of bases not matched to a gene: 4. The CDR3 bases are TGTGCCACCAGCAGAGAATGGGGACAGGGGGCTTACGAGCAGTACTTC. Translation: CATSREWGQGAYEQYF.

The table lists this clone with a count of one. This chain links TRBV4-2 with TRBJ2-1; 7 bases match TRBD2. The germline gives CDR1 LGHNA, CDR2 YNFKEQ. The length of the CDR3 is 16 residues. V lost 0 bases and J lost 7; bases outside the gene matches: 9. CDR3 sequence reads: CASSQEGSGKENEQFF. For the CDR3, the DNA is TGTGCCAGCAGCCAAGAAGGGAGCGGGAAAGAGAATGAGCAGTTCTTC.

V gene TRBV30 combines with J gene TRBJ1-6, with D possibly being TRBD1 (6 bases). Trimming took off 4 bases at V and 4 bases at J, with 11 bases between the two ends. The CDR3 is 14 amino acids. Germline CDR1 and CDR2: GTSNPN and SVGIG (reference sequence). The CDR3 region has the DNA TGTGCCTGGACTGGACAGTTATATAATTCACCCCTCCACTTT. As protein: CAWTGQLYNSPLHF.

This clone was found a few times. DNA for the CDR3: TGTGCCAGCAGTCCACAGGAGAGCTCCTACAATGAGCAGTTCTTC. Translated: CASSPQESSYNEQFF. This chain uses TRBV6-2 or TRBV6-3 with TRBJ2-1; maybe TRBD1 (5 bases). This CDR3 spans 15 amino acids. V lost 5 bases, J lost 0 bases, and 11 bases lay in between. In germline, CDR1 is MNHEY, CDR2 SVGEGT.

This sequence joins TRBV11-2 and TRBJ2-7, with D maybe TRBD2 (6 bases). This CDR3 is 12 amino acids long. Trimming took 5 bases from V and 7 from J, leaving 12 bases between them. Germline CDR1 is SGHAT and CDR2 is FQNNGV. The CDR3 bases are TGTGCCAGCAGCACGCTAGCGAGGGAGCAGTACTTC. The encoded protein is CASSTLAREQYF.

J is TRBJ1-1 and V is TRBV25-1, with no clear D. Trimming pared 0 bases from V and 0 bases from J, leaving 8 bases between. The V gene's germline CDR1 is MGHDK and CDR2 SYGVNS. The CDR3 sequence is 15 residues long. The CDR3 reads CASSEYANMNTEAFF. For the CDR3, the DNA is TGTGCCAGCAGTGAATATGCCAACATGAACACTGAAGCTTTCTTT.

V is TRBV5-1 and J is TRBJ2-5, with 8 bases aligning to TRBD2. The germline CDR1 and CDR2 sequences are SGHRS and YFSETQ. V dropped 1 base and J dropped 0; count of bases not matched to a gene: 2. The CDR3 consists of 15 residues. CDR3 amino acids: CASSLRGGYQETQYF. The DNA for the CDR3 is TGCGCCAGCAGCTTGCGGGGGGGGTACCAAGAGACCCAGTACTTC.

The chain is built from TRBV7-2 and TRBJ2-7, with a possible D match to TRBD2 (6 bases). The V end lost 2 bases, the J end lost 8 bases, and 19 bases lay between the germline ends. This CDR3 contains 15 residues. Per the germline V gene, CDR1 is SGHTA and CDR2 is FQGNSA. The CDR3 DNA sequence: TGTGCCAGCAGCTTAACTAGCTTAAGTGGATATAAGCAGTACTTC. Protein product: CASSLTSLSGYKQYF.

V usage is TRBV18 and J usage is TRBJ2-1, with TRBD2 matching over 7 bases. Germline CDR1 reads KGHSH; CDR2 reads LQKENI. With 0 bases clipped from V and 5 bases from J, the junction kept 4 bases outside the gene matches. This CDR3 is 15 amino acids long. Here the CDR3 DNA reads TGTGCCAGCTCACCACCGCCCGGACTAGACAATGAGCAGTTCTTC. Its protein is CASSPPPGLDNEQFF. The variable domain in full, with the rest retrieved from reference TRBV18 and TRBJ2-1, is NAGVMQNPRHLVRRRGQEARLRCSPMKGHSHVYWYRQLPEEGLKFMVYLQKENIIDESGMPKERFSAEFPKEGPSILRIQQVVRGDSAAYFCASSPPPGLDNEQFFGPGTRLTVL.

The chain links TRBV10-3 to TRBJ2-7; 7 nucleotides match TRBD1. CDR3 length: 15 amino acids. Germline CDR1 is ENHRY and CDR2 is SYGVKD. V shed 3 bases, J shed 1 base, and the junction held 6 bases outside the gene matches. DNA of the CDR3: TGTGCCATCAGTGAATCAGGGGGTCCGTCCTACGAGCAGTACTTC. Translation gives CAISESGGPSYEQYF.

V is TRBV12-3 or TRBV12-4 and J is TRBJ2-3; no reliable D call. The CDR3 contains 11 residues. V was trimmed by 6 bases and J by 2 bases, leaving 3 bases between them. The CDR3 DNA reads TGTGCCAGCAGATACACAGATACGCAGTATTTT. Residues: CASRYTDTQYF.

The gene calls are TRBV9 and TRBJ2-1; 10 bases map to TRBD2. With V trimmed by 4 bases and J by 7 bases, 5 bases remained unmatched. This CDR3 spans 14 amino acids. The germline V gene has CDR1 SGDLS and CDR2 YYNGEE. The CDR3: CASSFGLAENEQFF. The CDR3 coding sequence is TGTGCCAGCAGCTTCGGACTAGCGGAAAATGAGCAGTTCTTC.

The chain combines TRBV10-1 with TRBJ1-1; D is unresolved. Germline V gene data show CDR1 as WNHNN and CDR2 as SYGVQD (reference sequence). V gave up 4 bases and J gave up 2 bases, with 8 bases separating them. This CDR3 contains 13 residues. As DNA, the CDR3 is TGCGCCAGCAGTGTGGGCGCAAACACTGAAGCTTTCTTT. This gives the protein CASSVGANTEAFF.

V usage is TRBV29-1 and J usage is TRBJ2-3; 10 positions agree with TRBD2. This CDR3 contains 13 residues. Per germline, CDR1 SQVTM and CDR2 ANQGSEA. With 7 bases clipped from V and 3 bases from J, the junction kept 4 bases outside the gene matches. CDR3 region: CSGTAGGTDTQYF. In DNA, the CDR3 is TGCAGCGGAACAGCGGGAGGGACAGATACGCAGTATTTT.

The chain couples TRBV15 to TRBJ2-2, with a tentative D call TRBD1 (5 bases). The germline gives CDR1 LNHNV, CDR2 YYDKDF (reference sequence). V was cut by 0 bases and J by 4 bases, with 15 bases left in between. The CDR3 is made up of 17 amino acids. The CDR3 spells CATSRDRSGPSTGELFF. CDR3 bases: TGTGCCACCAGCAGAGATCGGTCAGGGCCGAGCACCGGGGAGCTGTTTTTT.

The V and J genes are TRBV2 and TRBJ2-3, with TRBD1 identical over 10 bases. The V and J ends lost 6 bases and 2 bases, in that order; junction bases with no gene match: 11. Germline V gene sequence: CDR1 SNHLY, CDR2 FYNNEI. The CDR3 is 17 amino acids. The CDR3 DNA reads as TGTGCCAGCAGCAGAATTTGGACAGGGGGGGACACAGATACGCAGTATTTT. Its protein product is CASSRIWTGGDTDTQYF.

This chain uses TRBV19 with TRBJ2-7, with D perhaps TRBD1 (6 bases). CDR3 size: 15 residues. Trimming removed 5 bases from V and 5 bases from J, with 19 bases in between. Per germline, CDR1 LNHDA and CDR2 SQIVND (reference sequence). The CDR3 DNA reads as TGTGCCAGTAGTCGAGGGAGCTCAGAGGGGGACGAGCAGTACTTC. Protein: CASSRGSSEGDEQYF. Looking up the rest from reference TRBV19 and TRBJ2-7 gives the full variable domain: DGGITQSPKYLFRKEGQNVTLSCEQNLNHDAMYWYRQDPGQGLRLIYYSQIVNDFQKGDIAEGYSVSREKKESFPLTVTSAQKNPTAFYLCASSRGSSEGDEQYFGPGTRLTVT.

A single count supports this clone. The CDR3 DNA sequence: TGTGCCAGCAGAATAGGTGGGAGGACTGAAGCTTTCTTT. Residues: CASRIGGRTEAFF. The chain couples TRBV6-6 to TRBJ1-1; D remains ambiguous. Germline V lookup: CDR1 MNHNY, CDR2 SVGAGI (reference sequence). This CDR3 contains 13 residues. Deletions cut 6 bases from V and 5 bases from J, with 13 bases between.

This chain uses TRBV12-3 or TRBV12-4 with TRBJ2-1; 8 bases map to TRBD2. Trimming took 5 bases from V and 15 from J; bases not matched to a gene: 6. The CDR3 runs 11 residues. The chain's CDR3 is CASSTGGALFF. The CDR3 nucleotides read TGTGCCAGCAGTACCGGGGGGGCCCTGTTCTTC.

The V and J genes are TRBV6-5 and TRBJ2-5; 7 nucleotides align to TRBD1. Looked up from germline, CDR1 is MNHEY and CDR2 is SVGAGI. The CDR3 has 15 amino acids. V dropped 6 bases and J dropped 7; count of bases not matched to a gene: 14. CDR3: CASRWGTDSPGTQYF. The CDR3, as DNA: TGTGCCAGCAGGTGGGGGACAGACAGTCCAGGGACCCAGTACTTC.